Sequencing of this T cell receptor beta chain was carried out in a study of T cells in Graves' hyperthyroidism and ophthalmopathy. Whole-study findings and limits: Ophthalmopathy cases were set apart from stable hyperthyroidism by a 13 V-J model. Peripheral blood also featured most of the thyroid clonotypes expanded above 0.001.

Trimming shortened V by 8 bases and J by 1 base, and 9 bases separated the two germline ends. The CDR3 extends over 13 amino acids. Germline lookup yields CDR1 SNHLY and CDR2 FYNNEI. Regions amplified from RNA transcripts were the TCR beta CDR3 regions. Initially, a first-round RT-PCR of the TCR CDR3 employed the HTBI primer set. TCRdb passed the multiplex PCR reads through MiXCR, listing each CDR3 protein once. Among 300,000 to 450,000 distinct CDR3 sequences listed, approximately 14% were seen once. This clonotype was seen repeatedly, ten times or more. Its specificity is not known. Diagnosis rested on symptoms, serum thyroxine and TRAb, thyroid ultrasound, and orbital computed tomography.

Sequencing used blood. The sequence was obtained from a woman under 30 with Graves' hyperthyroidism that later progressed to Graves' ophthalmopathy. V usage is TRBV2 and J usage is TRBJ1-3; no definite D call. CDR3 protein: CASQQSSGNTIYF. In DNA form, the CDR3 reads TGTGCCAGCCAACAGTCTTCTGGAAACACCATATATTTT.